A single sample gave rise to the 22 T cell receptor beta chains below, sequenced in a study of CD8+ T cells in alopecia areata. Extracted from the samples, RNA was reverse transcribed into cDNA to serve as the sequencing template. Assay used: immunoSEQ multiplex PCR; TCRdb lists only in-frame clones, some missing. The sample has a few hundred thousand clones, less than 80% seen once. Material: CD4+ T cells sorted from blood, obtained at week 0. Receptors originate from a human donor with alopecia areata.

The genes are TRBV15 and TRBJ1-5; D remains unclear. The V gene's germline CDR1 is LNHNV and CDR2 YYDKDF (reference sequence). The CDR3 sequence is 15 residues long. V shed 1 base and J shed 0 bases, with 7 bases lying between them. CDR3 residues: CATSRAGSSNQPQHF. CDR3 nucleotides: TGTGCCACCAGCAGAGCGGGCAGTAGCAATCAGCCCCAGCATTTT.

The chain couples TRBV29-1 to TRBJ2-7, with TRBD2 as a possible D gene (6 bases). Between the trimmed V and J ends, which lost 7 bases and 7 bases, there was a span of 14 bases. The V gene's germline CDR1 is SQVTM and CDR2 ANQGSEA. The CDR3 extends over 11 amino acids. The CDR3 region is CSAQRDFEQYF. CDR3 coding DNA: TGCAGCGCTCAACGGGACTTTGAGCAGTACTTC.

This clone has only a few counts. The J gene is TRBJ2-1, the V gene TRBV6-1; D is unresolved. The length of the CDR3 is 18 residues. The germline V and J ends were trimmed by 4 bases and 6 bases, with 25 bases remaining between them. The V gene's germline CDR1 is MNHNS and CDR2 SASEGT. CDR3 nucleotides: TGTGCCAGCAGTGTTGCCGTGCGTCAGCGAGTTTTAGGCAATGAGCAGTTCTTC. Its translation: CASSVAVRQRVLGNEQFF.

CDR3 coding DNA: TGCAGCGTTGACTCCCGGATGAACACTGAAGCTTTCTTT. It translates to CSVDSRMNTEAFF. The gene calls are TRBV29-1 and TRBJ1-1, with D unresolved. CDR1 SQVTM and CDR2 ANQGSEA come from the germline V gene. The V and J ends lost 3 bases and 0 bases respectively, with 8 bases between them. The CDR3 length is 13 residues.

In this sample, this clone turned up once. The chain carries TRBV4-1 and TRBJ1-2; 7 bases are a match to TRBD1. CDR1 and CDR2 (germline): MGHRA, YSYEKL. V was clipped by 1 base and J by 6 bases; unmatched bases: 8. This CDR3 has 15 amino acids. This CDR3 reads CASSQVPTGRDGYTF. DNA for the CDR3: TGCGCCAGCAGCCAAGTCCCGACAGGGAGGGATGGCTACACCTTC.

Only a few counts were recorded for this clone. The sample holds other DNA sequences that translate to the same CDR3. The chain is built from TRBV30 and TRBJ1-1; D remains unclear. The V and J ends lost 2 bases and 0 bases respectively, with 10 bases between them. This CDR3 is 14 amino acids long. Germline V gene sequence: CDR1 GTSNPN, CDR2 SVGIG (reference sequence). The CDR3 DNA reads as TGTGCCTGGAGTCCCGACGGGGTGAACACTGAAGCTTTCTTT. Protein: CAWSPDGVNTEAFF.

The DNA for the CDR3 is TGTGCCAGCAGCCTTGGGGGGACCCAAGAGACCCAGTACTTC. Translation gives CASSLGGTQETQYF. The genes are TRBV9 and TRBJ2-5; D perhaps matches TRBD2 (6 bases). The CDR3 totals 14 residues. CDR1 is SGDLS and CDR2 is YYNGEE in the germline V gene. The V end was cut by 4 bases, the J end by 1 base, with 11 bases between.

Note on this clone: Other DNA sequences from this sample encode an identical CDR3 as well. This rearrangement joins TRBV29-1 to TRBJ2-3, with D hard to call. Trimming left V 4 bases short and J 4 bases short, with 3 bases between. Looked up from germline, CDR1 is SQVTM and CDR2 is ANQGSEA. The CDR3 is 10 residues long. The CDR3 loop is CSVGADTQYF. In DNA, the CDR3 is TGCAGCGTTGGCGCAGATACGCAGTATTTT.

The CDR3 is CSAQDHNEQFF. The CDR3 DNA sequence: TGCAGTGCTCAAGACCACAATGAGCAGTTCTTC. V and J are TRBV20-1 and TRBJ2-1; D call uncertain. Trimming left V 5 bases short and J 5 bases short, with 7 bases between. CDR3 length: 11 residues. The germline V gene has CDR1 DFQATT and CDR2 SNEGSKA (reference sequence).

The V gene is TRBV29-1, the J gene TRBJ1-1, with D unclear. Trimming cost V 5 bases and J 4 bases, with 8 bases left between them. Germline values: CDR1 SQVTM, CDR2 ANQGSEA. The CDR3 covers 11 residues. CDR3 bases: TGCAGCGTTAAACCAGGCACTGAAGCTTTCTTT. This sequence encodes CSVKPGTEAFF. The full variable domain, rest sourced from reference TRBV29-1 and TRBJ1-1, is SAVISQKPSRDICQRGTSLTIQCQVDSQVTMMFWYRQQPGQSLTLIATANQGSEATYESGFVIDKFPISRPNLTFSTLTVSNMSPEDSSIYLCSVKPGTEAFFGQGTRLTVV.

This clone was recorded only once. The chain has TRBV29-1 and TRBJ1-1, with no clear D. The germline V gene encodes CDR1 SQVTM and CDR2 ANQGSEA. CDR3 size: 11 residues. V was pared by 3 bases and J by 0 bases, with 2 bases between. The CDR3 sequence: CSVEMNTEAFF. CDR3 nucleotides: TGCAGCGTTGAGATGAACACTGAAGCTTTCTTT.

The chain is built from TRBV6-1 and TRBJ1-1; D gene unclear. CDR1 is MNHNS and CDR2 is SASEGT in the germline V gene. The CDR3 extends over 16 amino acids. Trimming removed 3 bases at V and 0 bases at J, with 14 bases between. The DNA for the CDR3 is TGTGCCAGCAGTGATGGTATTGTGCTCATGAACACTGAAGCTTTCTTT. It translates to CASSDGIVLMNTEAFF.

The rearrangement links TRBV7-3 to TRBJ2-2; D possibly corresponds to TRBD1 (6 bases). This CDR3 region has 14 residues. Germline V gene sequence: CDR1 SGHTA, CDR2 FQGTGA. Trimming took 6 bases from V and 1 from J, leaving 9 bases between them. The CDR3 nucleotides are TGTGCCAGCAGGTCACAGGGGAACACCGGGGAGCTGTTTTTT. Encoded protein: CASRSQGNTGELFF.

This sequence joins TRBV6-1 and TRBJ1-6; D is uncertain. The CDR3 has 14 residues. The V gene's germline CDR1 is MNHNS and CDR2 SASEGT. The ends were cut back, 6 bases at V and 10 bases at J, with 16 bases in the middle. DNA of the CDR3: TGTGCCAGCAGCCTCTACGCCGGAGTCTCACCCCTCCACTTT. It encodes CASSLYAGVSPLHF.

The rearrangement joins TRBV29-1 to TRBJ2-5; D not certain. The germline gives CDR1 SQVTM, CDR2 ANQGSEA. Trimming took off 8 bases at V and 5 bases at J, with 9 bases between the two ends. The CDR3 length is 10 residues. CDR3 amino acids: CSLGWETQYF. DNA of the CDR3: TGCAGCCTCGGGTGGGAGACCCAGTACTTC.

The V gene is TRBV18, the J gene TRBJ1-6; 10 positions match TRBD1. The CDR3 length is 15 residues. J was trimmed by 7 bases and V by 3 bases; bases with no gene match: 3. Germline V gene lookup returns CDR1 KGHSH and CDR2 LQKENI. The CDR3: CASSPDRGPNSPLHF. The DNA for the CDR3 is TGTGCCAGCTCACCCGACAGGGGGCCCAATTCACCCCTCCACTTT.

A word on this clone: Within the sample, other DNA sequences also encode this same CDR3. The genes are TRBV6-5 and TRBJ2-7; D gene uncertain. Deletions cut 0 bases from V and 1 base from J, with 4 bases between. The CDR3 consists of 13 residues. CDR1 is MNHEY and CDR2 is SVGAGI in the germline V gene. The CDR3 protein is CASSYSGSYEQYF. The CDR3 DNA sequence: TGTGCCAGCAGTTACTCGGGATCCTACGAGCAGTACTTC.

The CDR3 region is CSVGPIANTEAFF. The CDR3, as DNA: TGCAGCGTCGGACCCATTGCAAACACTGAAGCTTTCTTT. The chain carries TRBV29-1 and TRBJ1-1; D is uncertain. The CDR3 has 13 amino acids. The germline CDR1 and CDR2 sequences are SQVTM and ANQGSEA. Deletions cut 6 bases from V and 2 bases from J, with 13 bases between. The entire variable domain, with the rest obtained from reference TRBV29-1 and TRBJ1-1, is as follows: SAVISQKPSRDICQRGTSLTIQCQVDSQVTMMFWYRQQPGQSLTLIATANQGSEATYESGFVIDKFPISRPNLTFSTLTVSNMSPEDSSIYLCSVGPIANTEAFFGQGTRLTVV.

The table lists this clone with a few counts. The chain carries TRBV29-1 and TRBJ1-2; D is perhaps TRBD1 (6 bases). Germline loops: CDR1 SQVTM, CDR2 ANQGSEA. The V gene lost 4 bases and the J gene lost 6 bases, with 15 bases spanning the gap. This CDR3 region has 13 residues. The CDR3 DNA is TGCAGCGTTGGAGGGGGTCCCTCGGATGGCTACACCTTC. Translating gives CSVGGGPSDGYTF.

This chain connects TRBV5-4 to TRBJ2-5; 11 bases line up with TRBD2. V shed 9 bases and J 2 bases; nucleotides not matched to a gene: 3. This CDR3 is built from 13 residues. CDR1 is SGHNT, CDR2 YYREEE, per germline (reference sequence). The CDR3 spells CATRLAGQETQYF. The CDR3 region has the DNA TGTGCCACGCGACTAGCGGGGCAAGAGACCCAGTACTTC. The entire variable domain, with the rest obtained from reference TRBV5-4 and TRBJ2-5, is as follows: ETGVTQSPTHLIKTRGQQVTLRCSSQSGHNTVSWYQQALGQGPQFIFQYYREEENGRGNFPPRFSGLQFPNYSSELNVNALELDDSALYLCATRLAGQETQYFGPGTRLLVL.

V is TRBV29-1 and J is TRBJ2-7; a weak D match, TRBD1 (5 bases). V was trimmed by 4 bases and J by 3 bases, leaving 10 bases between them. Germline V gene data show CDR1 as SQVTM and CDR2 as ANQGSEA. The CDR3 consists of 12 residues. The CDR3 here is CSVGQINYEQYF. CDR3 in DNA: TGCAGCGTTGGACAGATCAACTACGAGCAGTACTTC.

Only a few counts were recorded for this clone. The gene calls are TRBV11-2 and TRBJ2-1; TRBD1 matches 12 bases. Germline trimming cut 0 bases from V and 1 base from J; bases unmatched to any gene: 7. The germline V gene has CDR1 SGHAT and CDR2 FQNNGV. The CDR3 has 19 amino acids. DNA for the CDR3: TGTGCCAGCAGCTTAGAGGGACAGGGGGCGCTGGGGTCCTACAATGAGCAGTTCTTC. Its translation is CASSLEGQGALGSYNEQFF.